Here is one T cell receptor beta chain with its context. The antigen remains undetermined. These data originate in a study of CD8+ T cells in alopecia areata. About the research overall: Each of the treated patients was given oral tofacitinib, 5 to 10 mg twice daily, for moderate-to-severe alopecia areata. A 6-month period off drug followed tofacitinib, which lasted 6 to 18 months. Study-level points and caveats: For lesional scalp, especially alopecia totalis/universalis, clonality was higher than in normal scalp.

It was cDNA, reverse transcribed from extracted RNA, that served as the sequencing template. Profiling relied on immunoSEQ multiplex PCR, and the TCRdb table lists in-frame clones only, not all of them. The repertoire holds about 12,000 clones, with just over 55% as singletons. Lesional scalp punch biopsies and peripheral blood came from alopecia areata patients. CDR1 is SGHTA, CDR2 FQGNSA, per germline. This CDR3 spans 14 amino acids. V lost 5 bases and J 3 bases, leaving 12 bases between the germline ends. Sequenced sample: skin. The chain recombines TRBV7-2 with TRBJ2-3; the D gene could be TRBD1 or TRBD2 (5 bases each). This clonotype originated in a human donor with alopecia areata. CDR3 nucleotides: TGTGCCAGCAGCACTTATGGGACGACAGATACGCAGTATTTT. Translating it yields CASSTYGTTDTQYF.